This T cell receptor beta chain was sequenced in a study of T cell clones after liver transplantation. Study-level information: Tolerance: complete withdrawal held at least one year, liver enzymes staying within twice normal.

The data were produced by immunoSEQ multiplex PCR, yet TCRdb's version contains in-frame clones alone and is incomplete. Counted here are over 50,000 clones, roughly 83% occurring once; the ten biggest clones make up about 8.5%. General observations from the study: Conclusions were preliminary, with small, heterogeneous patient groups. Graft donor-reactive T cells possibly entered the graft instead of undergoing deletion.

A note on this clone: No antigen is known for it.

The sequenced sample was CD4+ T cells from blood, obtained before liver transplant. The source of this sequence is a human donor who received a liver transplant.

The CDR3 is CAIRADRGARNQPQHF. The CDR3, as DNA: TGTGCCATCAGGGCGGACAGGGGGGCTCGCAATCAGCCCCAGCATTTT. The chain uses TRBV10-3 and TRBJ1-5, with 10 bases lining up with TRBD1. The CDR3 sequence is 16 residues long. V shed 6 bases and J 2 bases; nucleotides not matched to a gene: 7. CDR1 is ENHRY and CDR2 is SYGVKD in the germline V gene.